The 32 T cell receptor beta chains below all came from one sample that was sequenced in a study of graft-versus-host responses after intestinal transplantation. Assay: immunoSEQ multiplex PCR; the TCRdb copy retains only in-frame clones and omits some. The data hold 70,000 to 95,000 clones, with around 90% observed a single time. These receptors are not linked to any known antigen. The specimen was unstimulated CD4+ T cells sorted from spleen or lymph node cells, collected before intestinal transplant. Receptors were obtained from a human donor who received an intestinal transplant.

In DNA, the CDR3 is TGTGCCAGCAGAACCCCAACTAGCGGGGCAGTGGGTACGCAGTATTTT. Its translation is CASRTPTSGAVGTQYF. The chain employs TRBV6-6 and TRBJ2-3; 10 bases are a match to TRBD2. Germline CDR1 MNHNY, CDR2 SVGAGI (reference sequence). J gave up 8 bases and V 6 bases, and 14 bases lay outside the gene matches. The CDR3 has 16 residues.

This clone was seen just once. The CDR3 sequence: CSAGTSGYQETQYF. The CDR3 DNA sequence: TGCAGCGCCGGGACTAGCGGATACCAAGAGACCCAGTACTTC. The chain couples TRBV29-1 to TRBJ2-5; 11 bases match TRBD2. The germline CDR1 and CDR2 sequences are SQVTM and ANQGSEA. The CDR3 is made up of 14 amino acids. V shed 7 bases, J shed 0 bases, and the junction held 4 bases outside the gene matches.

The rearrangement links TRBV19 to TRBJ2-1; 9 nucleotides align to TRBD2. The CDR3 consists of 15 residues. V dropped 3 bases and J dropped 8; count of bases not matched to a gene: 8. CDR1 and CDR2 (germline): LNHDA, SQIVND (reference sequence). CDR3 nucleotides: TGTGCCAGTAGTATGCGGGCGGGGGGGCAGGATGAGCAGTTCTTC. Amino acid sequence: CASSMRAGGQDEQFF.

The V call is TRBV6-5, the J call TRBJ2-3, with 9 bases matching TRBD1. J lost 4 bases, V lost 5 bases, and 4 bases had no gene match. The CDR3 consists of 14 residues. Germline assignment: CDR1 MNHEY and CDR2 SVGAGI. CDR3 amino acids: CASSGTGHPDTQYF. The CDR3 DNA reads as TGTGCCAGCAGTGGGACAGGGCACCCAGATACGCAGTATTTT.

The chain combines TRBV6-5 with TRBJ1-1, with a weak D call TRBD1 (6 bases). The V end was cut by 6 bases, the J end by 4 bases, with 18 bases between. This CDR3 has 15 amino acids. Germline V CDR1 and CDR2: MNHEY, SVGAGI. CDR3: CASSPPPGGGTEAFF. As DNA, the CDR3 is TGTGCCAGCAGCCCCCCCCCGGGGGGCGGCACTGAAGCTTTCTTT.

This clone was observed a few times. The rearrangement joins TRBV6-5 to TRBJ2-7; a possible D gene is TRBD1 (5 bases). V was pared by 6 bases and J by 4 bases, with 10 bases between. The CDR3 extends over 12 amino acids. From germline, CDR1 is MNHEY and CDR2 SVGAGI. The CDR3 DNA sequence: TGTGCCAGCAGGGGGCGACATTACGAGCAGTACTTC. Protein product: CASRGRHYEQYF.

V usage is TRBV6-5 and J usage is TRBJ1-6; 11 bases agree with TRBD1. The length of the CDR3 is 16 residues. After removal of 0 bases from V and 9 bases from J, the junction contained 4 bases not matched to a gene. Germline V CDR1 and CDR2: MNHEY, SVGAGI. CDR3 sequence reads: CASSYSLGQGGSPLHF. The CDR3 nucleotides read TGTGCCAGCAGTTACTCGTTGGGACAGGGGGGTTCACCCCTCCACTTT.

This clone occurred once. The chain is built from TRBV11-1 and TRBJ2-7, with D perhaps TRBD1 (5 bases). The V end lost 6 bases, the J end lost 3 bases, and 15 bases lay between the germline ends. CDR3 length: 14 amino acids. Germline CDR1 and CDR2: SGHAT and FQDESV (reference sequence). CDR3 protein: CASSKSTGVYEQYF. CDR3 bases: TGTGCCAGCAGTAAATCCACAGGAGTCTACGAGCAGTACTTC.

The CDR3 DNA reads TGTGCCAGCAGCCCATACGGACAGTGGGGAGGGCTGTTTTTT. This translates into CASSPYGQWGGLFF. J is TRBJ1-4 and V is TRBV13, with D possibly matching TRBD1 (6 bases). The V end lost 5 bases, the J end lost 14 bases, and 21 bases lay between the germline ends. Per germline, CDR1 PRHDT and CDR2 FYEKMQ (reference sequence). This CDR3 region has 14 residues.

The chain couples TRBV11-2 to TRBJ1-6; D is unresolved. CDR1 and CDR2 (germline): SGHAT, FQNNGV. V gave up 3 bases and J gave up 14 bases, with 11 bases separating them. CDR3 size: 12 residues. This chain's CDR3 is CASSFSDWSLHF. In DNA, the CDR3 is TGTGCCAGCAGCTTTTCTGACTGGTCCCTCCACTTT.

The chain combines TRBV7-3 with TRBJ1-2; 7 bases fit TRBD1. The CDR3 is 13 amino acids. CDR1 and CDR2 (germline): SGHTA, FQGTGA. V lost 5 bases, J lost 5 bases, and 5 bases stayed unmatched. The CDR3 nucleotides read TGTGCCAGCAGCAGGGGGACAGAATATGGCTACACCTTC. This encodes CASSRGTEYGYTF.

The CDR3 here is CASSPWQGNSPLHF. CDR3 sequence (DNA): TGCGCCAGCAGCCCCTGGCAGGGGAATTCACCCCTCCACTTT. The chain couples TRBV10-2 to TRBJ1-6; D perhaps matches TRBD1 (6 bases). This CDR3 has 14 residues. CDR1 and CDR2 (germline): WSHSY, SAAADI. V lost 6 bases and J lost 7, with 13 bases in between.

This rearrangement joins TRBV11-2 to TRBJ2-5; D unresolved. The germline V and J ends were trimmed by 5 bases and 8 bases, with 15 bases remaining between them. CDR3 length: 13 residues. CDR1 SGHAT and CDR2 FQNNGV come from the germline V gene. CDR3 protein: CASSQRVVETQYF. The CDR3 coding sequence is TGTGCCAGCAGCCAACGGGTTGTGGAAACCCAGTACTTC.

This sequence joins TRBV19 and TRBJ2-6; D uncertain. The CDR3 contains 14 residues. V was cut by 7 bases and J by 0 bases, with 7 bases left in between. The germline CDR1 and CDR2 sequences are LNHDA and SQIVND (reference sequence). The CDR3 protein is CASTASSGANVLTF. In DNA, the CDR3 is TGTGCCAGTACTGCCAGCTCTGGGGCCAACGTCCTGACTTTC.

This chain connects TRBV15 to TRBJ2-5; 7 nucleotides match TRBD2. V lost 0 bases and J lost 5; bases outside the gene matches: 3. The CDR3 length is 14 residues. Germline V gene sequence: CDR1 LNHNV, CDR2 YYDKDF (reference sequence). The CDR3 spells CATSRDTGGETQYF. Written as DNA, the CDR3 is TGTGCCACCAGCAGAGATACCGGGGGGGAGACCCAGTACTTC.

The chain employs TRBV2 and TRBJ2-5; D gene uncertain. The germline V gene encodes CDR1 SNHLY and CDR2 FYNNEI. The CDR3 covers 13 residues. Trimming removed 4 bases from V and 5 bases from J, with 11 bases in between. DNA of the CDR3: TGTGCCAGCAGTGTTCGTCCCGGGGAGACCCAGTACTTC. Translated: CASSVRPGETQYF.

The chain links TRBV9 to TRBJ2-3, with D maybe TRBD2 (6 bases). Germline CDR1 SGDLS, CDR2 YYNGEE. This CDR3 spans 14 amino acids. The V and J ends lost 4 bases and 2 bases respectively, with 11 bases between them. CDR3 sequence reads: CASSPRTNTDTQYF. The CDR3 DNA reads as TGTGCCAGCAGCCCCCGGACTAACACAGATACGCAGTATTTT.

The DNA for the CDR3 is TGCGCCAGCAGCTTGGAGAGACTAGCGGGGGGGCCGGTCAATGAGCAGTTCTTC. Translating it yields CASSLERLAGGPVNEQFF. The chain uses TRBV5-1 and TRBJ2-1; TRBD2 matches at 14 bases. The CDR3 has 18 residues. The junction had 8 bases not matched to a gene; V was cut back by 0 bases and J by 6 bases. Germline CDR1 SGHRS, CDR2 YFSETQ.

The J gene is TRBJ1-2, the V gene TRBV19, with 7 bases matching TRBD1. V lost 5 bases and J lost 0; bases outside the gene matches: 9. Germline assignment: CDR1 LNHDA and CDR2 SQIVND (reference sequence). The CDR3 covers 16 residues. CDR3 residues: CASSPSRQGPNYGYTF. In DNA, the CDR3 is TGTGCCAGTAGTCCCTCTCGACAGGGTCCTAACTATGGCTACACCTTC.

The V call is TRBV6-5, the J call TRBJ1-5; 10 bases match TRBD1. Per germline, CDR1 MNHEY and CDR2 SVGAGI. Trimming cost V 5 bases and J 4 bases; bases outside gene matches: 2. This CDR3 spans 14 amino acids. The CDR3 nucleotides read TGTGCCAGCAGTAGACAGGGGGCGAATCAGCCCCAGCATTTT. This encodes CASSRQGANQPQHF.

The CDR3 region is CASSQESSGFRLEQYF. The CDR3 DNA follows: TGCGCCAGCAGCCAAGAATCTTCAGGGTTTAGGTTGGAGCAGTACTTC. The V and J genes are TRBV4-1 and TRBJ2-5, with D possibly TRBD1 on 5 matching bases. The CDR3 has 16 residues. Germline CDR1 is MGHRA and CDR2 is YSYEKL. The V end was cut by 0 bases, the J end by 11 bases, with 22 bases between.

The CDR3 loop reads CASSLSGQYGYTF. For the CDR3, the DNA is TGTGCCAGCAGTTTATCGGGCCAGTATGGCTACACCTTC. The genes are TRBV27 and TRBJ1-2, with unresolved D. CDR3 length equals 13 residues. Trimming shortened V by 0 bases and J by 5 bases, and 7 bases separated the two germline ends. In germline, CDR1 is MNHEY, CDR2 SMNVEV (reference sequence).

The V gene is TRBV9, the J gene TRBJ2-6; TRBD1 matches at 8 bases. J was trimmed by 0 bases and V by 3 bases; bases with no gene match: 2. The CDR3 spans 16 residues. Germline V gene data show CDR1 as SGDLS and CDR2 as YYNGEE. The CDR3: CASSATGGSGANVLTF. CDR3 bases: TGTGCCAGCAGCGCCACAGGGGGCTCTGGGGCCAACGTCCTGACTTTC.

This chain joins TRBV7-6 and TRBJ2-7; TRBD2 matches 12 bases. Looked up from germline, CDR1 is SGHVS and CDR2 is FNYEAQ. V shed 0 bases, J shed 6 bases, and the junction held 6 bases outside the gene matches. This CDR3 region has 16 residues. The CDR3 spells CASSLAGGLAGSEQYF. Written as DNA, the CDR3 is TGTGCCAGCAGCTTAGCGGGCGGACTAGCGGGATCCGAGCAGTACTTC.

In nucleotides, the CDR3 is TGTGCCAGCAGTGATGGCAGGCCCAACACCGGGGAGCTGTTTTTT. Protein: CASSDGRPNTGELFF. This chain joins TRBV2 and TRBJ2-2, with D uncertain. Trimming took 3 bases from V and 2 from J, leaving 10 bases between them. The length of the CDR3 is 15 residues. From germline, CDR1 is SNHLY and CDR2 FYNNEI.

This chain connects TRBV18 to TRBJ1-1; TRBD1 agrees at 8 bases. CDR1 KGHSH and CDR2 LQKENI come from the germline V gene. The V segment lost 3 bases and the J segment 2 bases; nucleotides outside the gene matches: 5. The CDR3 has 15 amino acids. The CDR3 DNA reads TGTGCCAGCTCACCCTATCAGGGGGCAAACACTGAAGCTTTCTTT. This codes for CASSPYQGANTEAFF.

In its sample, this clone was seen a few times. This sequence joins TRBV6-5 and TRBJ1-2; D is uncertain. V dropped 0 bases and J dropped 8 bases, with 10 bases sitting between them. Germline assignment: CDR1 MNHEY and CDR2 SVGAGI. There are 13 residues in the CDR3. DNA for the CDR3: TGTGCCAGCAGTTACTCGGGCTCCCGGGGCTACACCTTC. Its translation is CASSYSGSRGYTF.

V is TRBV6-5 and J is TRBJ2-2; 10 nucleotides match TRBD2. The CDR3 sequence is 16 residues long. Germline V CDR1 and CDR2: MNHEY, SVGAGI. The J segment lost 5 bases and the V segment lost 2 bases, leaving 5 bases of the junction unmatched. The CDR3 DNA sequence: TGTGCCAGCAGTTACGGGGTAGCGGGGGGAACCGGGGAGCTGTTTTTT. As protein: CASSYGVAGGTGELFF.

This chain uses TRBV7-3 with TRBJ2-7; 9 positions agree with TRBD1. This CDR3 is built from 15 residues. In germline, CDR1 is SGHTA, CDR2 FQGTGA. With 2 bases clipped from V and 2 bases from J, the junction kept 4 bases outside the gene matches. Here the CDR3 reads CASSLSGTGPYEQYF. CDR3 bases: TGTGCCAGCAGCTTATCCGGGACAGGGCCCTACGAGCAGTACTTC.

V is TRBV5-6 and J is TRBJ1-5; the D gene is possibly TRBD1 (5 bases). Germline CDR1 reads SGHDT; CDR2 reads YYEEEE. The CDR3 contains 14 residues. The V gene lost 0 bases and the J gene lost 6 bases, with 10 bases spanning the gap. In nucleotides, the CDR3 is TGTGCCAGCAGCTTGGTGGGGGAGGGTCAGCCCCAGCATTTT. Translating it yields CASSLVGEGQPQHF.

This chain connects TRBV7-9 to TRBJ2-3, with 8 bases aligning to TRBD2. The germline gives CDR1 SEHNR, CDR2 FQNEAQ (reference sequence). V dropped 3 bases and J dropped 2; count of bases not matched to a gene: 10. This CDR3 is built from 17 residues. In DNA, the CDR3 is TGTGCCAGCAGCTTGGCCATAGCGGGAAAACCCACAGATACGCAGTATTTT. This gives the protein CASSLAIAGKPTDTQYF.

This clone showed up just once. CDR3 DNA: TGTGCCAGCAGCTTAGGGGGCACCAGGCCCTACGAGCAGTACTTC. It encodes CASSLGGTRPYEQYF. The chain recombines TRBV7-9 with TRBJ2-7, with D perhaps TRBD1 (5 bases). CDR3 length: 15 amino acids. V lost 1 base and J 2 bases, leaving 12 bases between the germline ends. Germline assignment: CDR1 SEHNR and CDR2 FQNEAQ (reference sequence).